Following are 6 T cell receptor beta chains from one sample sequenced in a study of T cells in Graves' hyperthyroidism and ophthalmopathy. TCR beta CDR3 regions were amplified from RNA transcripts. Initially, a first-round RT-PCR of the TCR CDR3 employed the HTBI primer set. TCRdb reprocessed the multiplex PCR reads with MiXCR, giving one entry per CDR3 protein. The table has 300,000 to 400,000 distinct CDR3 sequences, roughly 18% seen once. Sequenced material: blood. All receptors derive from a woman aged 50 to 60 with Graves' hyperthyroidism.

The chain links TRBV9 to TRBJ2-4; 8 positions match TRBD2. V trimming: 3 bases; J trimming: 4 bases; junction bases outside the gene matches: 6. Per germline, CDR1 SGDLS and CDR2 YYNGEE. CDR3 length equals 15 residues. CDR3 in DNA: TGTGCCAGCAGCGCCGCGGGGGGAACGAAAAACATTCAGTACTTC. It codes for CASSAAGGTKNIQYF.

The CDR3 nucleotides are TGTGCCAGCAGTTCCCCAGTTGCAAGGGCGCTCTACGAGCAGTACTTC. This sequence encodes CASSSPVARALYEQYF. The chain recombines TRBV28 with TRBJ2-7; no reliable D call. V lost 4 bases and J 3 bases, leaving 19 bases between the germline ends. The germline V gene encodes CDR1 MDHEN and CDR2 SYDVKM. The CDR3 loop spans 16 amino acids.

The sample holds many counts of this clonotype. The CDR3 reads CASSLTNLYEQYF. The CDR3 DNA follows: TGTGCCAGCAGTTTAACTAACCTCTACGAGCAGTACTTC. This chain links TRBV28 with TRBJ2-7; D gene uncertain. This CDR3 spans 13 amino acids. Germline CDR1 is MDHEN and CDR2 is SYDVKM. V lost 2 bases and J 3 bases, leaving 8 bases between the germline ends.

This clonotype was detected a few times. The chain employs TRBV3-1 and TRBJ2-5, with 8 bases lining up with TRBD2. Germline CDR1 is LGHDT and CDR2 is YNNKEL (reference sequence). J was trimmed by 2 bases and V by 0 bases; bases with no gene match: 14. This CDR3 has 19 amino acids. This chain's CDR3 is CASSQEIIRSGGPQETQYF. The CDR3 coding sequence is TGTGCCAGCAGCCAAGAGATCATACGAAGCGGGGGACCTCAAGAGACCCAGTACTTC.

The CDR3 reads CASSESEGRDYEQYF. The CDR3 coding sequence is TGTGCCAGCAGTGAAAGTGAGGGCAGGGACTACGAGCAGTACTTC. J is TRBJ2-7 and V is TRBV25-1; D may correspond to TRBD1 or TRBD2 (5 bases each). CDR3 size: 15 residues. The V gene's germline CDR1 is MGHDK and CDR2 SYGVNS. V was trimmed by 2 bases and J by 3 bases, leaving 14 bases between them.

In its sample, this clonotype was seen many times. V is TRBV11-2 and J is TRBJ1-1; no firm D call. V lost 0 bases and J 7 bases, leaving 15 bases between the germline ends. CDR1 is SGHAT, CDR2 FQNNGV, per germline. This CDR3 is built from 15 residues. CDR3 amino acids: CASSLDGGSLGEAFF. The CDR3 coding sequence is TGTGCCAGCAGCTTAGATGGCGGATCCCTGGGTGAAGCTTTCTTT.